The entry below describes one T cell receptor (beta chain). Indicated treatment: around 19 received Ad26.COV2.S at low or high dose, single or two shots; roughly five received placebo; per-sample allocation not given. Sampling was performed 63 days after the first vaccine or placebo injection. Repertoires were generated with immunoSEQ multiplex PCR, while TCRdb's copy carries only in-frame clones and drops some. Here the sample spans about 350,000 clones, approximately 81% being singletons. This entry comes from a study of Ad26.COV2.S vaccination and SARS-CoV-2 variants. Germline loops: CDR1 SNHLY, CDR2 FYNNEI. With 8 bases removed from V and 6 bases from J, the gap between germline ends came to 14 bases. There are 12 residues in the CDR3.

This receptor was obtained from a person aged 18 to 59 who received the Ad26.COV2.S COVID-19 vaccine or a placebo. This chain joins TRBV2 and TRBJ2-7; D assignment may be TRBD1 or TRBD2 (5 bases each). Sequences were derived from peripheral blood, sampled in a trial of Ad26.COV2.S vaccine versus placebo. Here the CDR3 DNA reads TGTGCCAGCGAATCGGGGCAATCCGAGCAGTACTTC. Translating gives CASESGQSEQYF.